This paragraph covers one T cell receptor beta chain sequence. Its antigen is unknown. The sample is drawn from a study of vaccination and CD4 T cells after COVID-19. Whole-study results and caveats: Median SARS-CoV-2-reactive clonotype numbers rose nonsignificantly, 21 to 38.

Treatment in this sample: roughly 10-day PBMC culture with coronavirus spike peptide pools or control peptides (ViraFEST assay). CDR1 is SNHLY, CDR2 FYNNEI, per germline. V was clipped by 8 bases and J by 2 bases; unmatched bases: 5. This CDR3 is built from 14 residues. Once obtained from cultured CD4+ T cells, the DNA was sequenced using the Oncomine TCR Beta short-read assay. TCRdb ran MiXCR on the PCR reads and lists one entry per CDR3 protein. The sample records under 6,500 distinct CDR3 sequences, about four fifths being singletons. The material sequenced was CD4+ T cells from blood, cultured in vitro. The source is a human donor who had recovered from COVID-19. The chain links TRBV2 to TRBJ2-2, with TRBD1 matching 7 bases. CDR3: CASLGQKNTGELFF. The CDR3 nucleotides read TGTGCCAGCTTGGGACAGAAAAACACCGGGGAGCTGTTTTTT. The full variable domain, its missing parts supplied by reference TRBV2 and TRBJ2-2, is EPEVTQTPSHQVTQMGQEVILRCVPISNHLYFYWYRQILGQKVEFLVSFYNNEISEKSEIFDDQFSVERPDGSNFTLKIRSTKLEDSAMYFCASLGQKNTGELFFGEGSRLTVL.